These 20 T cell receptor beta chains were sequenced from one sample in a study of blood T cell repertoires in COVID-19. Sequenced by immunoSEQ multiplex PCR; TCRdb stores in-frame clones only, minus some. The profile shows about 220,000 clones, 60% to 85% of them singletons. The specimen was peripheral blood. The receptors originated from a woman aged 65 to 85 with acute or convalescent COVID-19.

With regard to this clone: Other DNA sequences within the sample encode an identical CDR3. The chain recombines TRBV6-2 or TRBV6-3 with TRBJ2-3, with D unresolved. Germline V gene data show CDR1 as MNHEY and CDR2 as SVGEGT. V was clipped by 0 bases and J by 2 bases, with 6 bases between them. The CDR3 contains 14 residues. The CDR3 is CASSYSRFTDTQYF. The DNA of the CDR3 is TGTGCCAGCAGTTACTCGAGATTCACAGATACGCAGTATTTT.

This rearrangement joins TRBV6-6 to TRBJ2-7, with a tentative D call TRBD1 (6 bases). The V and J ends lost 6 bases and 4 bases respectively, with 16 bases between them. The CDR3 has 14 amino acids. CDR1 and CDR2 (germline): MNHNY, SVGAGI (reference sequence). CDR3 bases: TGTGCCAGCAGCTCTGTGGGGGCAAGTTACGAGCAGTACGTC. It is translated as CASSSVGASYEQYV.

In this sample, this clone turned up a few times. The rearrangement joins TRBV15 to TRBJ2-7; tentatively, D is TRBD2 (5 bases). Germline V gene data show CDR1 as LNHNV and CDR2 as YYDKDF (reference sequence). The length of the CDR3 is 16 residues. V gave up 1 base and J gave up 2 bases, with 15 bases separating them. The DNA of the CDR3 is TGTGCCACCAGCAGAGGAGGAGGTACTGTTCCCTACGAGCAGTACTTC. The encoded protein is CATSRGGGTVPYEQYF.

V is TRBV7-6 and J is TRBJ1-2; 8 bases are a match to TRBD1. There are 14 residues in the CDR3. Per the germline V gene, CDR1 is SGHVS and CDR2 is FNYEAQ. V was clipped by 3 bases and J by 2 bases; unmatched bases: 2. CDR3 sequence: CASSLDRVNYGYTF. In DNA, the CDR3 is TGTGCCAGCAGCTTGGACAGGGTAAACTATGGCTACACCTTC.

This clone was observed a few times. The chain recombines TRBV11-3 with TRBJ2-3, with D possibly TRBD2 on 5 matching bases. V was cut by 5 bases and J by 6 bases, with 9 bases left in between. CDR1 and CDR2 (germline): SGHNT, YENEEA. The CDR3 extends over 12 amino acids. CDR3: CASSKRGDTQYF. The CDR3 region has the DNA TGTGCCAGCAGCAAGAGAGGGGATACGCAGTATTTT.

The rearrangement joins TRBV5-6 to TRBJ2-1, with D tentatively TRBD2 (5 bases). Germline CDR1 and CDR2: SGHDT and YYEEEE. This CDR3 is 15 amino acids long. Trimming took off 4 bases at V and 1 base at J, with 12 bases between the two ends. In nucleotides, the CDR3 is TGTGCCAGCAGCCTAGGAGGTGGTTCCTACAATGAGCAGTTCTTC. Translated, it gives CASSLGGGSYNEQFF.

The gene calls are TRBV5-1 and TRBJ2-5, with D perhaps matching TRBD2 (5 bases). Between the trimmed V and J ends, which lost 0 bases and 5 bases, there was a span of 14 bases. CDR3 length: 15 amino acids. The V gene's germline CDR1 is SGHRS and CDR2 YFSETQ. CDR3 coding DNA: TGCGCCAGCAGCTTGGCTTCAGCGGTGGTGGAGACCCAGTACTTC. Protein sequence: CASSLASAVVETQYF.

The V and J genes are TRBV30 and TRBJ1-1, with D possibly TRBD1 on 6 matching bases. The CDR3 has 14 amino acids. Germline CDR1 is GTSNPN and CDR2 is SVGIG (reference sequence). V was shortened by 3 bases and J by 1 base, with 12 bases between the two germline ends. The CDR3 spells CAWSDFRGNTEAFF. In nucleotides, the CDR3 is TGTGCCTGGAGCGACTTCAGGGGGAACACTGAAGCTTTCTTT.

The rearrangement links TRBV3-1 (or the pseudogene TRBV3-2) to TRBJ1-3, with D possibly matching TRBD1 (6 bases). Germline lookup yields CDR1 LGHDT and CDR2 YNNKEL (reference sequence). Trimming left V 4 bases short and J 3 bases short, with 13 bases between. This CDR3 is 15 amino acids long. The DNA of the CDR3 is TGTGCCAGCAGCCTAGCCGGGACAAGTGGAAACACCATATATTTT. Its translation: CASSLAGTSGNTIYF.

The chain recombines TRBV5-1 with TRBJ1-2; no clear D gene. CDR3 length: 13 amino acids. Trimming left V 4 bases short and J 3 bases short, with 10 bases between. CDR1 is SGHRS, CDR2 YFSETQ, per germline. The CDR3 loop is CASSDDGDYGYTF. In DNA form, the CDR3 reads TGCGCCAGCAGCGACGACGGGGACTATGGCTACACCTTC.

J is TRBJ2-1 and V is TRBV4-3; D may be TRBD2 (6 bases). Trimming took off 0 bases at V and 1 base at J, with 10 bases between the two ends. CDR1 is LGHNA and CDR2 is YSLEER in the germline V gene. The CDR3 spans 16 residues. CDR3 amino acids: CASSQDGTASYNEQFF. The CDR3 nucleotides are TGCGCCAGCAGCCAAGATGGGACTGCTTCCTACAATGAGCAGTTCTTC.

This clone was seen only once. V and J are TRBV10-1 and TRBJ2-3; D is possibly TRBD2 (5 bases). The germline gives CDR1 WNHNN, CDR2 SYGVQD (reference sequence). This CDR3 contains 14 residues. V was clipped by 4 bases and J by 6 bases, with 14 bases between them. This CDR3 is CASSVSGGRDTQYF. In nucleotides, the CDR3 is TGCGCCAGCAGTGTATCAGGCGGGCGGGATACGCAGTATTTT.

V gene TRBV18 combines with J gene TRBJ1-1; 7 nucleotides line up with TRBD1. Germline lookup yields CDR1 KGHSH and CDR2 LQKENI. There are 17 residues in the CDR3. Trimming cost V 3 bases and J 0 bases; bases outside gene matches: 10. CDR3 sequence reads: CASSPRQGRAMNTEAFF. For the CDR3, the DNA is TGTGCCAGCTCACCTAGACAGGGTAGGGCCATGAACACTGAAGCTTTCTTT.

This chain uses TRBV20-1 with TRBJ2-3, with TRBD2 matching over 9 bases. Germline V gives CDR1 DFQATT, CDR2 SNEGSKA (reference sequence). V trimming: 3 bases; J trimming: 6 bases; junction bases outside the gene matches: 7. This CDR3 is 14 amino acids long. CDR3 in amino acids: CSASSSGGWDTQYF. For the CDR3, the DNA is TGCAGTGCTAGTTCAAGCGGGGGGTGGGATACGCAGTATTTT.

The V and J genes are TRBV4-1 and TRBJ1-4; D is perhaps TRBD1 (6 bases). Trimming cost V 0 bases and J 7 bases, with 18 bases left between them. CDR3 length equals 17 residues. From germline, CDR1 is MGHRA and CDR2 YSYEKL. Written as DNA, the CDR3 is TGCGCCAGCAGCCAAGATTACAGGGCCCAGTCAGGTGAAAAACTGTTTTTT. This codes for CASSQDYRAQSGEKLFF.

On this clone itself: The identical CDR3 is also encoded by other nucleotide sequences in the sample. The rearrangement joins TRBV25-1 to TRBJ2-1; D gene ambiguous. Trimming shortened V by 4 bases and J by 4 bases, and 8 bases separated the two germline ends. The CDR3 totals 13 residues. CDR1 MGHDK and CDR2 SYGVNS come from the germline V gene. The CDR3 DNA sequence: TGTGCCAGCAGTGGAACAGTATACAATGAGCAGTTCTTC. It codes for CASSGTVYNEQFF.

The chain combines TRBV3-1 (or the pseudogene TRBV3-2) with TRBJ2-3; D possibly corresponds to TRBD2 (6 bases). Trimming removed 7 bases at V and 2 bases at J, with 19 bases between. The CDR3 runs 16 residues. Germline V gene lookup returns CDR1 LGHDT and CDR2 YNNKEL (reference sequence). The CDR3 here is CASIPPGVHVTDTQYF. The CDR3 DNA reads as TGTGCCAGCATCCCCCCGGGGGTTCACGTCACAGATACGCAGTATTTT.

The V gene is TRBV5-1, the J gene TRBJ1-2; TRBD1 matches at 8 bases. The length of the CDR3 is 14 residues. V shed 2 bases, J shed 4 bases, and the junction held 4 bases outside the gene matches. CDR1 and CDR2 from the germline V gene are SGHRS and YFSETQ. The CDR3 DNA reads TGCGCCAGCAGCTTCGACGGGACAGGCTATGGCTACACCTTC. This gives the protein CASSFDGTGYGYTF.

The chain's CDR3 is CASSLGEPYNSPLHF. The CDR3 DNA reads as TGTGCCAGCAGCTTAGGGGAGCCCTATAATTCACCCCTCCACTTT. The chain has TRBV7-6 and TRBJ1-6, with D uncertain. Germline values: CDR1 SGHVS, CDR2 FNYEAQ. V was trimmed by 1 base and J by 2 bases, leaving 6 bases between them. The CDR3 is 15 amino acids.

The V call is TRBV7-8, the J call TRBJ2-5; 7 bases agree with TRBD2. Germline lookup yields CDR1 SGHVS and CDR2 FQNEAQ. The CDR3 sequence is 17 residues long. J was trimmed by 7 bases and V by 0 bases; bases with no gene match: 14. The CDR3 DNA sequence: TGTGCCAGCAGCTTAGCGGATGGACGACTAGCACTCGGGACCCAGTACTTC. This encodes CASSLADGRLALGTQYF.